These T cell receptor beta chains were read from a single sample in a study of blood T cells in healthy people across ages. TCRdb redid the calling of the 5' RACE reads with MiXCR, one entry per CDR3 protein. This sample has some 1.7 million distinct CDR3 sequences, with 28% found just once. The sample consisted of blood. These TCRs come from a woman between 25 and 40 years old in good health. The CDR3 runs from the conserved cysteine through the conserved F or W. Each record gives: V gene, J gene, D gene, clone size, CDR3 DNA, CDR3 protein. D genes are given only for firm matches. A clone size is listed for some rows: how often the clone was seen (once, few, many), or a class if it is expanded.

v_call: TRBV10-3; j_call: TRBJ2-7; d_call: .; clone_size: .; cdr3_nt: TGTGCCATCAGTGTAGGGCAGGAGAGCTCCTACGAGCAGTACTTC; cdr3_aa: CAISVGQESSYEQYF
v_call: TRBV5-1; j_call: TRBJ2-7; d_call: TRBD1; clone_size: .; cdr3_nt: TGCGCCAGCAGTTCAGGGGACAGGGGGCCCGCCTACGAGCAGTACTTC; cdr3_aa: CASSSGDRGPAYEQYF
v_call: TRBV10-3; j_call: TRBJ2-6; d_call: .; clone_size: many; cdr3_nt: TGTGCCATCAGTGGGCCGGGAAGCTCTGGGGCCAACGTCCTGACTTTC; cdr3_aa: CAISGPGSSGANVLTF
v_call: TRBV12-3/TRBV12-4; j_call: TRBJ2-6; d_call: .; clone_size: many; cdr3_nt: TGTGCCAGCAGGTCAGGTTCTGGGGCCAACGTCCTGACTTTC; cdr3_aa: CASRSGSGANVLTF
v_call: TRBV4-1; j_call: TRBJ2-3; d_call: TRBD2; clone_size: .; cdr3_nt: TGCGCCAGCAGCCAAGTAGCAGCGGGGACAGATACGCAGTATTTT; cdr3_aa: CASSQVAAGTDTQYF
v_call: TRBV7-9; j_call: TRBJ1-5; d_call: .; clone_size: .; cdr3_nt: TGTGCCAGCAGCTTAGAAGGTAGCAGGTCTGGGGTGCAGCCCCAGCATTTT; cdr3_aa: CASSLEGSRSGVQPQHF
v_call: TRBV7-6; j_call: TRBJ2-5; d_call: .; clone_size: .; cdr3_nt: TGTGCCAGCAGCTTAGAAGGCCGGCGTGGGGAGACCCAGTACTTC; cdr3_aa: CASSLEGRRGETQYF
v_call: TRBV24-1; j_call: TRBJ2-1; d_call: .; clone_size: few; cdr3_nt: TGCCCCCCGGGCAGGAAGCCAACAAGCTCCTACAATGAGCAGTTCTTC; cdr3_aa: CPPGRKPTSSYNEQFF
v_call: TRBV10-1; j_call: TRBJ2-3; d_call: .; clone_size: once; cdr3_nt: TGCGCCAGCAGTGATGGCCGAACTAGTAGCGATACGCAGTATTTT; cdr3_aa: CASSDGRTSSDTQYF
v_call: TRBV28; j_call: TRBJ2-5; d_call: .; clone_size: few; cdr3_nt: TGTGCCAGCGGTTTCGCGGATGGGGGGCCGGAGACCCAGTACTTC; cdr3_aa: CASGFADGGPETQYF
v_call: TRBV5-5; j_call: TRBJ2-2; d_call: .; clone_size: .; cdr3_nt: TGTGCCAGCAGCTTGGGAGCAGACGCGAACACCGGGGAGCTGTTTTTT; cdr3_aa: CASSLGADANTGELFF
v_call: TRBV5-1; j_call: TRBJ2-3; d_call: .; clone_size: .; cdr3_nt: TGCGCCAGCGATCTCGAAGGCACAGATACGCAGTATTTT; cdr3_aa: CASDLEGTDTQYF
v_call: TRBV5-1; j_call: TRBJ2-1; d_call: TRBD2; clone_size: .; cdr3_nt: TGCGCCAGCAGCCCTAGAGCGGGGGGGCCTTCCAATGAGCAGTTCTTC; cdr3_aa: CASSPRAGGPSNEQFF
v_call: TRBV28; j_call: TRBJ2-5; d_call: .; clone_size: .; cdr3_nt: TGTGCCAGCAGTCCTAGGGCCCCCGCAGAGACCCAGTACTTC; cdr3_aa: CASSPRAPAETQYF
v_call: TRBV20-1; j_call: TRBJ2-7; d_call: .; clone_size: many; cdr3_nt: TGCAGTGCTATCGGCCGCTACGAGCAGTACTTC; cdr3_aa: CSAIGRYEQYF
v_call: TRBV25-1; j_call: TRBJ1-1; d_call: .; clone_size: .; cdr3_nt: TGCGCCAGCAGTGGGTCCATTAGGTCTGAAGCTTTCTTT; cdr3_aa: CASSGSIRSEAFF
v_call: TRBV7-2; j_call: TRBJ2-3; d_call: TRBD2; clone_size: .; cdr3_nt: TGTGCCAGCATCAGTGACCCGGGACTAGGGATACGACAGTATTTT; cdr3_aa: CASISDPGLGIRQYF
v_call: TRBV20-1; j_call: TRBJ1-4; d_call: .; clone_size: few; cdr3_nt: TGCAGTGCTAGGGACTCTGGTTCTAATGAAAAACTGTTTTTT; cdr3_aa: CSARDSGSNEKLFF
v_call: TRBV12-3/TRBV12-4; j_call: TRBJ2-7; d_call: TRBD1; clone_size: many; cdr3_nt: TGTGCCAGCAGTTCCGGGACAGGGCCGTCCGAGCAGTACTTC; cdr3_aa: CASSSGTGPSEQYF
v_call: TRBV7-3; j_call: TRBJ2-3; d_call: .; clone_size: many; cdr3_nt: TGTGCCAGCAGCTTACGCGGGGGCGGCGATACGCAGTATTTT; cdr3_aa: CASSLRGGGDTQYF
v_call: TRBV7-2; j_call: TRBJ2-1; d_call: .; clone_size: .; cdr3_nt: TGTGCCAGCAGCCAAGGACTGGGATGGTATGAGCAGTTCTTC; cdr3_aa: CASSQGLGWYEQFF
v_call: TRBV5-1; j_call: TRBJ2-7; d_call: TRBD1; clone_size: many; cdr3_nt: TGCGCCAGCAGCGTCACAGGGGGCGAGCAGTACTTC; cdr3_aa: CASSVTGGEQYF